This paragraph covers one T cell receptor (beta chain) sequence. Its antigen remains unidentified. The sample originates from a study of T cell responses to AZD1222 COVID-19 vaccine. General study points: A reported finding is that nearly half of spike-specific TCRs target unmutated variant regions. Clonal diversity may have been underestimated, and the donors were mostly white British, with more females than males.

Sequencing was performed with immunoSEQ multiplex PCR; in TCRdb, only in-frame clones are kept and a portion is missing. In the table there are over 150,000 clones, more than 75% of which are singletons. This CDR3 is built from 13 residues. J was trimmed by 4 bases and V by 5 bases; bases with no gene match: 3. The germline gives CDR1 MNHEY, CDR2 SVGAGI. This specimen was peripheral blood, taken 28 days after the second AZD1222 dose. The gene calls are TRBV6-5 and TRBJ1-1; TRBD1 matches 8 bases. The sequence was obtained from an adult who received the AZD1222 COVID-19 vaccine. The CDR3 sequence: CASSPQGATEAFF. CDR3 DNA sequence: TGTGCCAGCAGTCCTCAGGGGGCCACTGAAGCTTTCTTT.